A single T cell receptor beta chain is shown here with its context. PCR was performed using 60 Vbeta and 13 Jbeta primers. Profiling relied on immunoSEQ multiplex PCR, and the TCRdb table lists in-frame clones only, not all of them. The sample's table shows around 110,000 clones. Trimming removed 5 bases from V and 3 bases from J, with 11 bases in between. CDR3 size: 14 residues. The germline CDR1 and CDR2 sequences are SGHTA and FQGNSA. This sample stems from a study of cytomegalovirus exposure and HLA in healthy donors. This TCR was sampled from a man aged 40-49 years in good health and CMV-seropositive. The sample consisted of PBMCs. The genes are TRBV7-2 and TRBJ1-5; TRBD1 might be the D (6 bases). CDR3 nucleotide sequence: TGTGCCAGCAGCCCCAGGGGAAACAATCAGCCCCAGCATTTT. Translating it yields CASSPRGNNQPQHF.